These 13 T cell receptor beta chains were all obtained from the same sample, sequenced in a study of T cells after yellow fever vaccination. TCRdb re-called the 5' RACE reads with MiXCR, one entry per CDR3 protein. The sample has around 230,000 distinct CDR3 sequences; approximately 6.8% are singletons. The specimen comprised CD4+ T cells sorted from PBMCs, sampled on the day of the yellow fever booster vaccination. These receptors came from a young man who received the YFV17D yellow fever vaccine.

This clonotype was found a few times. The gene calls are TRBV12-3 or TRBV12-4 and TRBJ2-1; possibly TRBD2 for D (5 bases). The CDR3 spans 12 residues. The germline V and J ends were trimmed by 2 bases and 8 bases, with 7 bases remaining between them. The CDR3 region has the DNA TGTGCCAGCAGTTTAAGGCGGGATGAGCAGTTCTTC. This translates into CASSLRRDEQFF.

This clonotype was counted at least ten times. This chain connects TRBV6-2 or TRBV6-3 to TRBJ1-5, with unresolved D. The CDR3 spans 14 residues. CDR1 and CDR2 (germline): MNHEY, SVGEGT. Trimming left V 7 bases short and J 0 bases short, with 10 bases between. The CDR3 is CASTPRNSNQPQHF. The CDR3 DNA follows: TGTGCCAGCACCCCGAGGAATAGCAATCAGCCCCAGCATTTT.

The gene calls are TRBV11-1 and TRBJ2-6, with D unresolved. This CDR3 contains 14 residues. Germline V lookup: CDR1 SGHAT, CDR2 FQDESV (reference sequence). The ends were cut back, 5 bases at V and 1 base at J, with 6 bases in the middle. The CDR3 is CASSRESGANVLTF. The CDR3, as DNA: TGTGCCAGCAGCCGAGAATCTGGGGCCAACGTCCTGACTTTC.

Here the CDR3 reads CAWSVRRGAANTGELFF. CDR3 DNA: TGTGCCTGGAGTGTACGGCGCGGGGCCGCGAACACCGGGGAGCTGTTTTTT. The V call is TRBV30, the J call TRBJ2-2, with D possibly TRBD2 on 6 matching bases. Germline V gives CDR1 GTSNPN, CDR2 SVGIG (reference sequence). This CDR3 is 17 amino acids long. V lost 0 bases to trimming and J lost 0 bases, with 14 bases between them.

This clonotype was observed at least ten times. The chain combines TRBV7-8 with TRBJ1-5, with D possibly matching TRBD1 (6 bases). The CDR3 has 14 residues. V lost 4 bases and J 8 bases, leaving 15 bases between the germline ends. Germline CDR1 SGHVS, CDR2 FQNEAQ. Written as DNA, the CDR3 is TGTGCCAGCAGCTCGCGACAGGCCGCAGAGCCCCAGCATTTT. This gives the protein CASSSRQAAEPQHF.

In this sample, this clonotype turned up a few times. V gene TRBV5-1 combines with J gene TRBJ2-3; D might be TRBD2 (7 bases). Germline V gives CDR1 SGHRS, CDR2 YFSETQ. Trimming shortened V by 4 bases and J by 6 bases, and 12 bases separated the two germline ends. This CDR3 is 13 amino acids long. CDR3 nucleotides: TGCGCCAGCAGCACTGAGGGGGGGGATACGCAGTATTTT. It is translated as CASSTEGGDTQYF.

There are a few counts of this clonotype. The chain combines TRBV12-3 or TRBV12-4 with TRBJ2-1; 7 bases agree with TRBD1. This CDR3 contains 18 residues. Germline trimming cut 2 bases from V and 0 bases from J; bases unmatched to any gene: 10. The CDR3, as DNA: TGTGCCAGCAGTTTATATTGGGGACAGAGGAGCTCCTACAATGAGCAGTTCTTC. This gives the protein CASSLYWGQRSSYNEQFF.

V is TRBV29-1 and J is TRBJ1-1; 7 bases match TRBD1. Per the germline V gene, CDR1 is SQVTM and CDR2 is ANQGSEA. The CDR3 length is 15 residues. Trimming at V came to 1 base and at J to 1 base, leaving 6 bases not matched to a gene. CDR3 in DNA: TGCAGCGTTGAAGCCTACAGGGGACCGAACACTGAAGCTTTCTTT. It is translated as CSVEAYRGPNTEAFF. The full variable domain, completed using reference TRBV29-1 and TRBJ1-1, is SAVISQKPSRDICQRGTSLTIQCQVDSQVTMMFWYRQQPGQSLTLIATANQGSEATYESGFVIDKFPISRPNLTFSTLTVSNMSPEDSSIYLCSVEAYRGPNTEAFFGQGTRLTVV.

In this sample, this clonotype turned up a few times. The chain uses TRBV14 and TRBJ2-5; D possibly corresponds to TRBD1 (6 bases). The germline V gene encodes CDR1 SGHDN and CDR2 FVKESK. The V gene lost 3 bases and the J gene lost 6 bases, with 11 bases spanning the gap. This CDR3 has 13 residues. CDR3 nucleotide sequence: TGTGCCAGCAGCCACATCAGGGGAAAGACCCAGTACTTC. Translated, it gives CASSHIRGKTQYF.

In its sample, this clonotype was seen once. V gene TRBV2 combines with J gene TRBJ2-7; 12 bases are a match to TRBD2. CDR1 is SNHLY, CDR2 FYNNEI, per germline. Unmatched junction bases numbered 11, after V lost 6 bases and J lost 8 bases. CDR3 length equals 15 residues. Here the CDR3 reads CASSAGLAGSNKQYF. DNA for the CDR3: TGTGCCAGCAGCGCGGGACTAGCGGGCTCCAACAAGCAGTACTTC.

This clonotype was observed many times. The chain carries TRBV5-6 and TRBJ2-5, with no clear D. Germline lookup yields CDR1 SGHDT and CDR2 YYEEEE. There are 13 residues in the CDR3. The ends were cut back, 1 base at V and 2 bases at J, with 6 bases in the middle. The chain's CDR3 is CASSLFLQETQYF. DNA for the CDR3: TGTGCCAGCAGCTTGTTTCTACAAGAGACCCAGTACTTC.

This clonotype was counted ten times or more. The chain has TRBV6-2 or TRBV6-3 and TRBJ2-7, with 10 bases that match TRBD1. Germline V gene lookup returns CDR1 MNHEY and CDR2 SVGEGT. The CDR3 has 15 amino acids. The V segment lost 4 bases and the J segment 3 bases; nucleotides outside the gene matches: 6. The CDR3 here is CASSLGQGLIYEQYF. The CDR3 DNA reads TGTGCCAGCAGTTTGGGACAGGGGCTGATCTACGAGCAGTACTTC.

This chain links TRBV12-3 or TRBV12-4 with TRBJ1-1; the D gene is possibly TRBD1 (5 bases). Between the trimmed V and J ends, which lost 8 bases and 1 base, there was a span of 14 bases. The CDR3 loop spans 14 amino acids. In DNA, the CDR3 is TGTGCCAGCCGCGGAGGGGCTCCGAACACTGAAGCTTTCTTT. It is translated as CASRGGAPNTEAFF.